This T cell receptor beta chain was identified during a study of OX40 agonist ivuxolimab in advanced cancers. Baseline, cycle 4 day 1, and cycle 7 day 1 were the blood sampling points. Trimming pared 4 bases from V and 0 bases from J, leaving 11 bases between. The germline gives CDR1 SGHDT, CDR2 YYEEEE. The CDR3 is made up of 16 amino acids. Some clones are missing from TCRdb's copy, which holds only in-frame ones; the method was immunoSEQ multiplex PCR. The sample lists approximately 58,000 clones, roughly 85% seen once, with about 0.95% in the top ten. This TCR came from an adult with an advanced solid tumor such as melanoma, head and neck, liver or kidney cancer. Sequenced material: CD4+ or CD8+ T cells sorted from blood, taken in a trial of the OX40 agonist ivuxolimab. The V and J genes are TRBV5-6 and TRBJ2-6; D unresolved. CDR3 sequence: CASSPPVRSGANVLTF. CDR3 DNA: TGTGCCAGCAGCCCACCAGTGCGCTCTGGGGCCAACGTCCTGACTTTC. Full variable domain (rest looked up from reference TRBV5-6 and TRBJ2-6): DAGVTQSPTHLIKTRGQQVTLRCSPKSGHDTVSWYQQALGQGPQFIFQYYEEEERQRGNFPDRFSGHQFPNYSSELNVNALLLGDSALYLCASSPPVRSGANVLTFGAGSRLTVL.